The rows below give T cell receptor beta chains drawn from one sample of a study of cytomegalovirus exposure and HLA in healthy donors. Libraries were prepared by immunoSEQ multiplex PCR; TCRdb keeps only in-frame clonotypes and omits some of them. The data show approximately 100,000 clones, under 95% seen once. Sequencing was performed on PBMCs. All receptors derive from a woman aged 25 to 39 in good health and CMV-seropositive. Each CDR3 is given with its conserved first and last residue. D genes are given only for firm matches. Clone size is stated in some rows and not others, as once, few, many or a class when expanded.

j_call	d_call	v_call	clone_size	cdr3_nt	cdr3_aa
TRBJ2-3	TRBD2	TRBV11-2	.	TGTGCCAGCACAACTAGCGGGAGACCAGATACGCAGTATTTT	CASTTSGRPDTQYF
TRBJ2-2	.	TRBV6-1	.	TGTGCCAGCAGTGTAATAGGAGCCGGGGAGCTGTTTTTT	CASSVIGAGELFF
TRBJ2-2	TRBD1	TRBV11-2	.	TGTGCCAGCAGCTTAGCCTCCGGGACAGTCACCGGGGAGCTGTTTTTT	CASSLASGTVTGELFF
TRBJ2-7	TRBD2	TRBV5-1	.	TGCGCCAGCAGCTTGTGGGGACTAGCGGGGAACTCCTACGAGCAGTACTTC	CASSLWGLAGNSYEQYF
TRBJ1-5	.	TRBV10-3	.	TGTGCCATCAGTGAGTCGACAGAGCTCAATCAGCCCCAGCATTTT	CAISESTELNQPQHF
TRBJ2-6	.	TRBV9	.	TGTGCCAGCAGCGAAACTAGCCGAATCTCTGGGGCCAACGTCCTGACTTTC	CASSETSRISGANVLTF
TRBJ1-3	TRBD1	TRBV6-1	.	TGTGCCAGCAATCCCCGGGGGACAGGAGGAAACACCATATATTTT	CASNPRGTGGNTIYF
TRBJ2-3	.	TRBV15	.	TGTGCCACCAGACTGGGAGGCGGGAACACAGATACGCAGTATTTT	CATRLGGGNTDTQYF
TRBJ2-7	.	TRBV4-3	once	TGCGCCAGCAGCCAGGGTCTGGGCGTAAACGAGCAGTACTTC	CASSQGLGVNEQYF
TRBJ2-3	.	TRBV15	.	TGTGCCACAAGCGAGGGAGATACGCAGTATTTT	CATSEGDTQYF
TRBJ2-7	.	TRBV7-2	.	TGTGCCAGCAGCTTAGTACGACAGGCCGGATACGAGCAGTACTTC	CASSLVRQAGYEQYF
TRBJ2-5	TRBD2	TRBV10-1	few	TGCGCCAGCAGTGAGGGGGCTAGCGGGAGGTGGGAGACCCAGTACTTC	CASSEGASGRWETQYF
TRBJ2-7	.	TRBV29-1	.	TGCAGCGTTCGAGACTCATATTACGAGCAGTACTTC	CSVRDSYYEQYF
TRBJ2-1	TRBD2	TRBV7-2	.	TGTGCCAGCAGCCCCGGTGGGGTGCTAGCGGGAGGGTGGGATTTCTTC	CASSPGGVLAGGWDFF
TRBJ1-4	.	TRBV6-5	once	TGTGCCAGCAGCCGAGCCACAAGCGGGAATGAAAAACTGTTTTTT	CASSRATSGNEKLFF
TRBJ2-5	TRBD2	TRBV7-9	.	TGTGCCAGCAGACCCCGTTTTGGGAGGGGAGACCAAGAGACCCAGTACTTC	CASRPRFGRGDQETQYF
TRBJ2-4	.	TRBV25-1	.	TGTGCCAGCAGTGAAGAGGGTCGCTACGAAAACATTCAGTACTTC	CASSEEGRYENIQYF
TRBJ1-5	TRBD1	TRBV5-8	few	TGTGCCAGCAGCTTCAGGGGGCGCGAGTACGATCAGCCCCAGCATTTT	CASSFRGREYDQPQHF
TRBJ2-1	.	TRBV5-4	once	TGTGCCAGCAGCTCAACCGCCCTGAGCAATGAGCAGTTCTTC	CASSSTALSNEQFF
TRBJ1-5	TRBD1	TRBV28	.	TGTGCCAGCAGTTTACCCCTTAGGAGGGGGCCGAATCAGCCCCAGCATTTT	CASSLPLRRGPNQPQHF
TRBJ2-7	TRBD2	TRBV5-1	.	TGCGCCAGCAGCTGGTCGGGACTAGCGGGAAACGAGCAGTACTTC	CASSWSGLAGNEQYF
TRBJ2-2	TRBD2	TRBV27	.	TGTGCCAGCAGTAGGACCGTCCTAGCGGGGAACACCGGGGAGCTGTTTTTT	CASSRTVLAGNTGELFF
TRBJ2-1	TRBD2	TRBV28	.	TGTGCCAGCAGTTCAGCGGGAGCGTGGAATGAGCAGTTCTTC	CASSSAGAWNEQFF
TRBJ1-5	.	TRBV6-1	.	TGTGCCAGCAGTGGACAGCCCAATCAGCCCCAGCATTTT	CASSGQPNQPQHF
TRBJ2-7	.	TRBV30	.	TGTGCCTGGAGTGTACTAGACACTTCCTACGAGCAGTACTTC	CAWSVLDTSYEQYF
TRBJ2-3	TRBD2	TRBV29-1	.	TGCAGCGTTGCAAGGACTAGCGGGGCTAGCACAGATACGCAGTATTTT	CSVARTSGASTDTQYF
TRBJ1-2	TRBD1	TRBV6-6	.	TGTGCCAGCAGTTATAGGACAGGGGATGGGGGCTACACCTTC	CASSYRTGDGGYTF
TRBJ1-5	.	TRBV6-6	.	TGTGCCAGCAGCGAGCTAGGGGGTAGCAATCAGCCCCAGCATTTT	CASSELGGSNQPQHF
TRBJ2-1	TRBD2	TRBV5-4	.	TGTGCCAGCAGCTTGGAGGTTGGTTCCCGCAGCGGGAAATACAATGAGCAGTTCTTC	CASSLEVGSRSGKYNEQFF
TRBJ2-1	TRBD2	TRBV28	.	TGTGCCAGCAGTTTGGCTAGCGGGATCTATGAGCAGTTCTTC	CASSLASGIYEQFF
TRBJ2-7	TRBD1	TRBV30	.	TGTGCCTGGAGCGATGGACAGGGGGCACTGGACGAGCAGTACTTC	CAWSDGQGALDEQYF
TRBJ2-7	TRBD2	TRBV27	.	TGTGCCAGCAGTTTATCCTGGCTAGCGGGCGAGCAGTACTTC	CASSLSWLAGEQYF
TRBJ2-7	.	TRBV7-2	once	TGTGCCAGCAGCGGGGGGACTGTATCCTACGAGCAGTACTTC	CASSGGTVSYEQYF
TRBJ2-5	.	TRBV30	.	TGTGCCTGGAGTCGTCTACGGGGACAACGATACCAAGAGACCCAGTACTTC	CAWSRLRGQRYQETQYF
TRBJ1-1	.	TRBV4-3	.	TGCGCCAGCAGCCAAGGACAGCTGAACACTGAAGCTTTCTTT	CASSQGQLNTEAFF
TRBJ2-5	.	TRBV19	.	TGTGCCAGTAGTACCTTTCAGGGTCGGAGAGAGACCCAGTACTTC	CASSTFQGRRETQYF
TRBJ2-5	.	TRBV6-6	.	TGTGCCAGCAGTCAGGGCGATGGAATAGAGACCCAGTACTTC	CASSQGDGIETQYF
TRBJ1-5	TRBD1	TRBV7-2	.	TGTGCCAGCAGCTCGGGATGGACAGGGTCCCTGGCTGGTCAGCCCCAGCATTTT	CASSSGWTGSLAGQPQHF
TRBJ2-2	.	TRBV15	.	TGTGCCACCAGCGCCCTAGGAGCGAACACCGGGGAGCTGTTTTTT	CATSALGANTGELFF
TRBJ1-1	TRBD1	TRBV15	.	TGTGCCACCAGCCGGGACAGGGCCCTTCGTGAAGCTTTCTTT	CATSRDRALREAFF